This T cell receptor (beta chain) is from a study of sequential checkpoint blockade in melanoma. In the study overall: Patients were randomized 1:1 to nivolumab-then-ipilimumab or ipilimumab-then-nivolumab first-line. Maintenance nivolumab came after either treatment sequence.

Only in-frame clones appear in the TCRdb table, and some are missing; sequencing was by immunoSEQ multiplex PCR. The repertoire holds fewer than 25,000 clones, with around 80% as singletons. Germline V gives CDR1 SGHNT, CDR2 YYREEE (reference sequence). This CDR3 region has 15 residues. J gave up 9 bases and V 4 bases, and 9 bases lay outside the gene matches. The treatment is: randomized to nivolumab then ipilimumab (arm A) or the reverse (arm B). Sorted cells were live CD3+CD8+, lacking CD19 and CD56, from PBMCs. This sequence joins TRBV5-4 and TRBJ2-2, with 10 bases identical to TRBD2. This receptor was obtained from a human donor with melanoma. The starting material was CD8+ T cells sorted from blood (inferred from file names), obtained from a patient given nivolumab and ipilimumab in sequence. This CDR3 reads CASSPSGSVHRELFF. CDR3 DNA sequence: TGTGCCAGCAGCCCTAGCGGGAGCGTCCACCGGGAGCTGTTTTTT.